This passage covers 32 T cell receptor beta chains from one sample sequenced in a study of T cells in Graves' hyperthyroidism and ophthalmopathy. RNA transcripts were the template for amplifying TCR beta CDR3 regions. Initially, a first-round RT-PCR of the TCR CDR3 employed the HTBI primer set. TCRdb re-derived calls from the multiplex PCR reads in MiXCR, one entry per CDR3 protein. This sample carries roughly 500,000 distinct CDR3 sequences, around 45% of them seen once, and the ten largest clones take about 20%. Sequenced material: peripheral blood or thyroid tissue (not recorded which). The receptors were sampled from an adult woman with Graves' disease, either hyperthyroidism or ophthalmopathy (not recorded which).

This chain uses TRBV2 with TRBJ1-2; D is ambiguous. The length of the CDR3 is 14 residues. The V end lost 3 bases, the J end lost 0 bases, and 8 bases lay between the germline ends. Germline-derived CDR1 and CDR2 are SNHLY and FYNNEI. The CDR3 bases are TGTGCCAGCAGTGATGACTATCCTAACTATGGCTACACCTTC. This sequence encodes CASSDDYPNYGYTF.

The rearrangement links TRBV5-5 to TRBJ2-2; no definite D call. The V and J ends lost 0 bases and 4 bases respectively, with 10 bases between them. CDR1 is SGHKS and CDR2 is YYEKEE in the germline V gene (reference sequence). This CDR3 comprises 15 residues. The DNA of the CDR3 is TGTGCCAGCAGCTTGGTTCGGCCCAGCACCGGGGAGCTGTTTTTT. This sequence encodes CASSLVRPSTGELFF.

There are a few counts of this clonotype. This chain joins TRBV5-5 and TRBJ2-2; 8 bases fit TRBD2. The length of the CDR3 is 15 residues. Germline trimming cut 2 bases from V and 7 bases from J; bases unmatched to any gene: 7. Germline CDR1 is SGHKS and CDR2 is YYEKEE (reference sequence). CDR3 in amino acids: CASSLGAGAVGELFF. For the CDR3, the DNA is TGTGCCAGCAGCTTAGGAGCGGGAGCGGTCGGGGAGCTGTTTTTT.

This chain uses TRBV7-9 with TRBJ2-5; D could derive from TRBD1 or TRBD2 (6 bases each). The CDR3 sequence is 15 residues long. Trimming took off 7 bases at V and 5 bases at J, with 20 bases between the two ends. The germline V gene encodes CDR1 SEHNR and CDR2 FQNEAQ (reference sequence). CDR3 in DNA: TGTGCCAGCAAGAGACCAACCGGGGGCTCGGAGACCCAGTACTTC. Residues: CASKRPTGGSETQYF.

Points on this clonotype: A much larger clone lies a single base off, so this may be a read error. The DNA of the CDR3 is TGTGCCAGCAGCCACAGACCCGAGCAGTACTTC. Translating it yields CASSHRPEQYF. J is TRBJ2-7 and V is TRBV6-5; D is uncertain. Trimming took 6 bases from V and 6 from J, leaving 9 bases between them. Per germline, CDR1 MNHEY and CDR2 SVGAGI. This CDR3 comprises 11 residues.

This clonotype was recorded at least ten times. This sequence joins TRBV11-2 and TRBJ2-5; D remains ambiguous. The CDR3 spans 15 residues. Per germline, CDR1 SGHAT and CDR2 FQNNGV. The germline V and J ends were trimmed by 5 bases and 0 bases, with 13 bases remaining between them. Here the CDR3 reads CASSGDFGYQETQYF. CDR3 coding DNA: TGTGCCAGCAGCGGGGATTTCGGGTACCAAGAGACCCAGTACTTC. Supplemented by reference TRBV11-2 and TRBJ2-5, the full variable domain reads EAGVAQSPRYKIIEKRQSVAFWCNPISGHATLYWYQQILGQGPKLLIQFQNNGVVDDSQLPKDRFSAERLKGVDSTLKIQPAKLEDSAVYLCASSGDFGYQETQYFGPGTRLLVL.

The chain links TRBV7-3 to TRBJ1-1; perhaps TRBD1 as D (5 bases). Trimming took off 2 bases at V and 4 bases at J, with 11 bases between the two ends. This CDR3 is built from 14 residues. Germline V gives CDR1 SGHTA, CDR2 FQGTGA. The CDR3 bases are TGTGCCAGCAGCTTAGGGACTAGCGGCACTGAAGCTTTCTTT. Its translation: CASSLGTSGTEAFF.

This clonotype has ten or more counts. This chain uses TRBV29-1 with TRBJ2-3; D gene unclear. Trimming shortened V by 2 bases and J by 2 bases, and 5 bases separated the two germline ends. The CDR3 sequence is 12 residues long. CDR1 is SQVTM and CDR2 is ANQGSEA in the germline V gene. In DNA form, the CDR3 reads TGCAGCGTTGAACGGGCCACAGATACGCAGTATTTT. Protein: CSVERATDTQYF.

This clonotype has only one observation. V and J are TRBV29-1 and TRBJ2-7; TRBD2 agrees at 13 bases. This CDR3 comprises 16 residues. Per the germline V gene, CDR1 is SQVTM and CDR2 is ANQGSEA. Trimming took 1 base from V and 5 from J; bases not matched to a gene: 8. CDR3 in DNA: TGCAGCGTTGAAGGACCGGGACTAGCGGGAATTGACGAGCAGTACTTC. This codes for CSVEGPGLAGIDEQYF.

In its sample, this clonotype was seen many times. The rearrangement links TRBV5-8 to TRBJ1-1; D is perhaps TRBD1 (5 bases). The V gene's germline CDR1 is SGHTS and CDR2 YDEGEE. V was clipped by 4 bases and J by 6 bases, with 16 bases between them. The CDR3 has 14 residues. CDR3 residues: CASSRAGGRPEAFF. The CDR3 DNA is TGTGCCAGCAGCCGGGCTGGGGGAAGGCCTGAAGCTTTCTTT.

This clonotype was counted only a few times. This chain uses TRBV18 with TRBJ2-5, with 8 bases fitting TRBD1. The V gene end was trimmed by 8 bases and the J gene end by 4 bases; junction bases not matched to a gene: 12. The CDR3 loop spans 15 amino acids. CDR1 is KGHSH and CDR2 is LQKENI in the germline V gene. The CDR3 nucleotides are TGTGCCAGCCTGATGGACAGGGCGGCGGGAGAGACCCAGTACTTC. It is translated as CASLMDRAAGETQYF.

The rearrangement joins TRBV10-3 to TRBJ2-5; the D gene is possibly TRBD1 (6 bases). Germline CDR1 is ENHRY and CDR2 is SYGVKD. The length of the CDR3 is 13 residues. Trimming stripped 7 bases from V and 0 bases from J, with 9 bases between. The CDR3 loop reads CAITRDNQETQYF. CDR3 coding DNA: TGTGCCATCACTCGGGACAACCAAGAGACCCAGTACTTC.

The rearrangement uses TRBV5-4 and TRBJ1-2, with 8 bases matching TRBD1. Germline V gene sequence: CDR1 SGHNT, CDR2 YYREEE (reference sequence). The J segment lost 3 bases and the V segment lost 5 bases, leaving 3 bases of the junction unmatched. The CDR3 covers 13 residues. The DNA for the CDR3 is TGTGCCAGCAGTACGACAGGGGACTATGGCTACACCTTC. As protein: CASSTTGDYGYTF.

This clonotype was recorded many times. This chain uses TRBV20-1 with TRBJ1-4, with D possibly TRBD1 on 6 matching bases. Germline loops: CDR1 DFQATT, CDR2 SNEGSKA (reference sequence). V dropped 0 bases and J dropped 7 bases, with 12 bases sitting between them. The CDR3 extends over 14 amino acids. The CDR3 sequence is CSARDQQGGEKLFF. In DNA, the CDR3 is TGCAGTGCTAGAGATCAACAGGGTGGTGAAAAACTGTTTTTT.

As to this clonotype: A much larger clone lies one base from this, so it may be a read error. This sequence joins TRBV7-2 and TRBJ2-7; no definite D call. The V and J ends lost 3 bases and 6 bases respectively, with 9 bases between them. Germline V gene lookup returns CDR1 SGHTA and CDR2 FQGNSA. CDR3 length: 12 residues. The CDR3 DNA follows: TGTGCCAGCAGCTTGACGTGGGGCGAGCAGTACTTC. It is translated as CASSLTWGEQYF.

This chain connects TRBV28 to TRBJ2-2; D gene ambiguous. With 4 bases removed from V and 3 bases from J, the gap between germline ends came to 12 bases. CDR3 length equals 15 residues. In germline, CDR1 is MDHEN, CDR2 SYDVKM. Written as DNA, the CDR3 is TGTGCCAGCAGTTCAGGCCAGGTCGACACCGGGGAGCTGTTTTTT. Translated, it gives CASSSGQVDTGELFF. The full variable domain, with the rest looked up from reference TRBV28 and TRBJ2-2, is DVKVTQSSRYLVKRTGEKVFLECVQDMDHENMFWYRQDPGLGLRLIYFSYDVKMKEKGDIPEGYSVSREKKERFSLILESASTNQTSMYLCASSSGQVDTGELFFGEGSRLTVL.

This clonotype was recorded at least ten times. The rearrangement links TRBV11-2 to TRBJ2-7; 10 bases match TRBD2. The J segment lost 4 bases and the V segment lost 3 bases, leaving 3 bases of the junction unmatched. CDR1 is SGHAT and CDR2 is FQNNGV in the germline V gene. The CDR3 loop spans 14 amino acids. CDR3: CASSFPGLAYEQYF. The DNA of the CDR3 is TGTGCCAGCAGCTTCCCGGGACTAGCGTACGAGCAGTACTTC.

The table lists this clonotype with a count of one. The genes are TRBV2 and TRBJ2-2; D may correspond to TRBD1 or TRBD2 (5 bases each). Trimming cost V 5 bases and J 5 bases, with 21 bases left between them. The CDR3 extends over 17 amino acids. Per germline, CDR1 SNHLY and CDR2 FYNNEI. In DNA form, the CDR3 reads TGTGCCAGCAGTTTAGACCCTCGACAGTCGGGGACCGGGGAGCTGTTTTTT. This codes for CASSLDPRQSGTGELFF.

This clonotype was counted at least ten times. This chain connects TRBV20-1 to TRBJ2-7; D is uncertain. The V end was cut by 0 bases, the J end by 5 bases, with 11 bases between. The CDR3 runs to 13 residues. The germline gives CDR1 DFQATT, CDR2 SNEGSKA (reference sequence). CDR3 protein: CSARDAEPNEQYF. The CDR3 DNA sequence: TGCAGTGCTAGAGATGCGGAGCCGAACGAGCAGTACTTC.

At least ten counts were recorded for this clonotype. This rearrangement joins TRBV11-2 to TRBJ2-7, with no clear D. V was cut by 5 bases and J by 7 bases, with 9 bases left in between. The CDR3 loop spans 11 amino acids. The germline V gene has CDR1 SGHAT and CDR2 FQNNGV. CDR3 sequence reads: CASSVWREQYF. For the CDR3, the DNA is TGTGCCAGCAGCGTTTGGAGAGAGCAGTACTTC.

The table lists this clonotype with many counts. The chain employs TRBV2 and TRBJ1-2; D remains unclear. Looked up from germline, CDR1 is SNHLY and CDR2 is FYNNEI. The CDR3 length is 11 residues. V dropped 7 bases and J dropped 1 base, with 4 bases sitting between them. The DNA of the CDR3 is TGTGCCAGCATGTATAACTATGGCTACACCTTC. Protein: CASMYNYGYTF.

This chain joins TRBV7-9 and TRBJ2-7; D is uncertain. Trimming took 2 bases from V and 7 from J, leaving 12 bases between them. The germline CDR1 and CDR2 sequences are SEHNR and FQNEAQ (reference sequence). CDR3 length equals 13 residues. Here the CDR3 reads CASSLFLPEEQYF. DNA for the CDR3: TGTGCCAGCAGCTTATTTCTTCCGGAAGAGCAGTACTTC.

The chain combines TRBV10-3 with TRBJ2-7; TRBD1 or TRBD2 may be the D gene (5 bases each). The germline gives CDR1 ENHRY, CDR2 SYGVKD. Trimming removed 9 bases at V and 0 bases at J, with 12 bases between. CDR3 length equals 13 residues. CDR3 residues: CAIGTANSYEQYF. The CDR3 region has the DNA TGTGCCATTGGGACCGCGAACTCCTACGAGCAGTACTTC.

The rearrangement uses TRBV29-1 and TRBJ2-2; D unresolved. The ends were cut back, 3 bases at V and 3 bases at J, with 11 bases in the middle. The germline CDR1 and CDR2 sequences are SQVTM and ANQGSEA. CDR3 length: 14 residues. Here the CDR3 DNA reads TGCAGCGTTGAGAACCCTTCCGACACCGGGGAGCTGTTTTTT. Translation: CSVENPSDTGELFF.

This clonotype was observed at least ten times. J is TRBJ1-1 and V is TRBV19; 7 bases agree with TRBD1. Germline CDR1 is LNHDA and CDR2 is SQIVND (reference sequence). Trimming cost V 1 base and J 1 base; bases outside gene matches: 9. The CDR3 is 17 residues long. The CDR3 coding sequence is TGTGCCAGTAGTATAGTAAAGGGGGCTGCGGCGAACACTGAAGCTTTCTTT. Translated: CASSIVKGAAANTEAFF.

In this sample, this clonotype turned up many times. The rearrangement uses TRBV7-3 and TRBJ1-1; maybe TRBD1 (6 bases). The CDR3 is made up of 13 amino acids. The germline V and J ends were trimmed by 8 bases and 1 base, with 11 bases remaining between them. CDR1 and CDR2 (germline): SGHTA, FQGTGA. The CDR3 DNA sequence: TGTGCCAGCCAGGGGACCGCGAACACTGAAGCTTTCTTT. Protein sequence: CASQGTANTEAFF. The full variable domain, its missing parts supplied by reference TRBV7-3 and TRBJ1-1, is GAGVSQTPSNKVTEKGKYVELRCDPISGHTALYWYRQSLGQGPEFLIYFQGTGAADDSGLPNDRFFAVRPEGSVSTLKIQRTERGDSAVYLCASQGTANTEAFFGQGTRLTVV.

This clonotype was seen a single time. The chain is built from TRBV2 and TRBJ2-5, with 9 nucleotides matching TRBD2. Trimming at V came to 2 bases and at J to 5 bases, leaving 12 bases not matched to a gene. The CDR3 has 17 residues. Germline CDR1 is SNHLY and CDR2 is FYNNEI. The CDR3 spells CASSERVAGGVLETQYF. The CDR3 nucleotides are TGTGCCAGCAGTGAAAGGGTCGCGGGAGGGGTGTTGGAGACCCAGTACTTC.

The chain is built from TRBV7-8 and TRBJ2-7, with D possibly TRBD2 on 6 matching bases. V lost 7 bases and J 8 bases, leaving 18 bases between the germline ends. CDR3 length: 13 residues. In germline, CDR1 is SGHVS, CDR2 FQNEAQ. CDR3 nucleotide sequence: TGTGCCAGCATTCGTGTCTCCGGAGGGAAGCAGTACTTC. Its protein is CASIRVSGGKQYF.

The chain carries TRBV7-9 and TRBJ2-7; 9 bases agree with TRBD2. CDR1 is SEHNR and CDR2 is FQNEAQ in the germline V gene (reference sequence). The CDR3 consists of 16 residues. Losses at the gene ends were 6 bases for V and 2 bases for J; bases not matched to a gene: 11. CDR3 nucleotide sequence: TGTGCCAGCAGTGCTAGCGGGGACACTTACCCCTACGAGCAGTACTTC. It encodes CASSASGDTYPYEQYF.

Ten or more counts support this clonotype. An end of the junction differs from the germline gene, which may be a read error. The chain employs TRBV7-7 and TRBJ2-5; D unclear. There are 14 residues in the CDR3. Germline V gene lookup returns CDR1 SSHAT and CDR2 FNYEAQ (reference sequence). Here the CDR3 reads CASSLGQNQETQYF. In DNA, the CDR3 is TGTGCTAGCAGCTTAGGGCAGAACCAAGAGACCCAGTACTTC.

The rearrangement joins TRBV24-1 to TRBJ2-7; tentatively, D is TRBD1 (6 bases). The CDR3 has 14 residues. With 7 bases removed from V and 3 bases from J, the gap between germline ends came to 15 bases. Per the germline V gene, CDR1 is KGHDR and CDR2 is SFDVKD. The chain's CDR3 is CATRDSQGGYEQYF. In DNA form, the CDR3 reads TGTGCCACCAGGGACAGCCAAGGGGGCTACGAGCAGTACTTC.

The chain joins TRBV5-1 to TRBJ2-7; 7 nucleotides agree with TRBD1. CDR1 and CDR2 (germline): SGHRS, YFSETQ. J lost 4 bases, V lost 4 bases, and 11 bases had no gene match. This CDR3 is 15 amino acids long. CDR3 DNA sequence: TGCGCCAGCAGCCCCGACAGGGTCGCCTCTTACGAGCAGTACTTC. Protein product: CASSPDRVASYEQYF.